The 12 T cell receptor beta chains below were found in one sample sequenced in a study of blood T cells in healthy people across ages. The second PCR ran roughly 7 to 12 cycles with a sample-barcoded 5' primer and J-beta primers. TCRdb reprocessed the 5' RACE reads with MiXCR, giving one entry per CDR3 protein. The sample includes 1,300,000 or so distinct CDR3 sequences, around 59% of them seen just once. Sequenced: blood. Source of these receptors: a man between 18 and 35 years old in good health.

V usage is TRBV27 and J usage is TRBJ2-1; D remains ambiguous. V was cut by 4 bases and J by 8 bases, with 15 bases left in between. The V gene's germline CDR1 is MNHEY and CDR2 SMNVEV (reference sequence). The CDR3 is 14 amino acids. CDR3 in amino acids: CASSSPGSNHEQFF. CDR3 sequence (DNA): TGTGCCAGCAGTTCTCCAGGTAGTAACCATGAGCAGTTCTTC.

The genes are TRBV11-2 and TRBJ2-1; perhaps TRBD1 as D (7 bases). The germline V gene encodes CDR1 SGHAT and CDR2 FQNNGV. V was shortened by 3 bases and J by 4 bases, with 16 bases between the two germline ends. There are 16 residues in the CDR3. The CDR3 nucleotides are TGTGCCAGCAGCTTGAGACAGGGACTGGTGTACAATGAGCAGTTCTTC. Translated: CASSLRQGLVYNEQFF. The whole variable domain, filled in from reference TRBV11-2 and TRBJ2-1, reads EAGVAQSPRYKIIEKRQSVAFWCNPISGHATLYWYQQILGQGPKLLIQFQNNGVVDDSQLPKDRFSAERLKGVDSTLKIQPAKLEDSAVYLCASSLRQGLVYNEQFFGPGTRLTVL.

This clonotype was recorded once. The chain employs TRBV4-1 and TRBJ1-4; no definite D call. Trimming took 4 bases from V and 8 from J, leaving 14 bases between them. CDR1 is MGHRA and CDR2 is YSYEKL in the germline V gene. This CDR3 region has 14 residues. This CDR3 is CASSLRVLDEKLFF. For the CDR3, the DNA is TGCGCCAGCAGCCTGAGGGTGTTGGACGAAAAACTGTTTTTT.

This chain uses TRBV12-3 or TRBV12-4 with TRBJ1-5; possible D gene TRBD1, 5 bases. This CDR3 comprises 16 residues. Trimming took off 3 bases at V and 6 bases at J, with 18 bases between the two ends. The CDR3 region has the DNA TGTGCCAGCAGTTTCTATAATGCAGGGTCGGGTCAGCCCCAGCATTTT. This encodes CASSFYNAGSGQPQHF.

This chain links TRBV28 with TRBJ2-7; maybe TRBD1 (6 bases). Trimming cost V 6 bases and J 2 bases, with 14 bases left between them. From germline, CDR1 is MDHEN and CDR2 SYDVKM. The CDR3 runs 14 residues. DNA for the CDR3: TGTGCCAGCAGAGAGGGACAAAGAGCCTACGAGCAGTACTTC. It yields the protein CASREGQRAYEQYF.

This rearrangement joins TRBV7-2 to TRBJ2-7; D is unresolved. This CDR3 is built from 12 residues. In germline, CDR1 is SGHTA, CDR2 FQGNSA. Trimming removed 5 bases at V and 3 bases at J, with 8 bases between. Here the CDR3 DNA reads TGTGCCAGCAGCCGTCGGAACTACGAGCAGTACTTC. It is translated as CASSRRNYEQYF.

This clonotype has a handful of counts. The chain joins TRBV10-3 to TRBJ2-7, with TRBD2 as a possible D gene (6 bases). This CDR3 comprises 14 residues. Trimming removed 2 bases from V and 0 bases from J, with 8 bases in between. Germline CDR1 and CDR2: ENHRY and SYGVKD. This CDR3 reads CAISEISGSYEQYF. The CDR3 DNA is TGTGCCATCAGTGAGATTAGCGGCTCCTACGAGCAGTACTTC.

The chain carries TRBV20-1 and TRBJ2-1; 9 bases fit TRBD2. CDR3 length: 16 residues. J gave up 6 bases and V 3 bases, and 12 bases lay outside the gene matches. Germline V gene data show CDR1 as DFQATT and CDR2 as SNEGSKA (reference sequence). In DNA, the CDR3 is TGCAGTGCTAGGAGGGATCCAGCGGGAGGCCCCAATGAGCAGTTCTTC. Translated, it gives CSARRDPAGGPNEQFF.

The chain carries TRBV10-3 and TRBJ2-4; 8 nucleotides line up with TRBD1. Germline V CDR1 and CDR2: ENHRY, SYGVKD. The trim removed 10 bases at V and 13 bases at J, leaving 12 bases unmatched. CDR3 length: 12 amino acids. The CDR3 protein is CATGQGVYGQYF. CDR3 coding DNA: TGTGCCACCGGACAGGGCGTCTACGGGCAGTACTTC.

CDR3 nucleotides: TGCGCCAGCAGCCAAGAAACGAAGGGAGGGTACGAGCAGTACTTC. Translation: CASSQETKGGYEQYF. The V gene is TRBV4-3, the J gene TRBJ2-7, with TRBD2 identical over 7 bases. This CDR3 region has 15 residues. CDR1 is LGHNA, CDR2 YSLEER, per germline. Trimming took 0 bases from V and 4 from J; bases not matched to a gene: 6.

V gene TRBV24-1 combines with J gene TRBJ2-2; 8 bases agree with TRBD1. In germline, CDR1 is KGHDR, CDR2 SFDVKD. J gave up 0 bases and V 9 bases, and 2 bases lay outside the gene matches. There are 14 residues in the CDR3. CDR3 nucleotides: TGTGCCACCCAGGGGGCTGCGAACACCGGGGAGCTGTTTTTT. Its translation: CATQGAANTGELFF.

This chain links TRBV5-5 with TRBJ1-2; TRBD1 matches at 7 bases. Germline V lookup: CDR1 SGHKS, CDR2 YYEKEE (reference sequence). The trim removed 4 bases at V and 3 bases at J, leaving 12 bases unmatched. There are 16 residues in the CDR3. The CDR3 here is CASSPLRTGIDYGYTF. CDR3 bases: TGTGCCAGCAGCCCACTCCGGACAGGAATAGACTATGGCTACACCTTC.